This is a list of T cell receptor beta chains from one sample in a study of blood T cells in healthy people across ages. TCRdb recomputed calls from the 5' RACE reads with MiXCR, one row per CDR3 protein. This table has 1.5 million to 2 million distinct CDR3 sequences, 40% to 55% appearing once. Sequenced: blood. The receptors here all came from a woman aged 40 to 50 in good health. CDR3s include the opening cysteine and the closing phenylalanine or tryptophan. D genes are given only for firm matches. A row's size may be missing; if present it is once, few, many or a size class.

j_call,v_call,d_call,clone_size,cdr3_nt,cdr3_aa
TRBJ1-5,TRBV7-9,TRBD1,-,TGTGCCAGCAGCCCAAGGACAGGGAGCGGGTTCAATCAGCCCCAGCATTTT,CASSPRTGSGFNQPQHF
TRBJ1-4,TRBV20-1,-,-,TGCAGTGCTAGAGCCCCGGCGACGGCAACTAATGAAAAACTGTTTTTT,CSARAPATATNEKLFF
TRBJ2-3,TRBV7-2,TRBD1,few,TGTGCCAGCAGTGTCGGGACAGTTCTTAGCACAGATACGCAGTATTTT,CASSVGTVLSTDTQYF
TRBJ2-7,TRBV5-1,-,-,TGCGCCAGCAGCTTCGCTCGGGGAAGCAACGAGCAGTACTTC,CASSFARGSNEQYF
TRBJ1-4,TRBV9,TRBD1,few,TGTGCCAGCAGCGCTCTACAGGGGTACCAAGAAAAACTGTTTTTT,CASSALQGYQEKLFF
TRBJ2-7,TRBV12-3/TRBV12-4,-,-,TGTGCCAGCAGTTCCACTCAGGGGGGCGAGCAGTACTTC,CASSSTQGGEQYF
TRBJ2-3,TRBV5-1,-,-,TGCGCCAACAGCTGCACGGGGGGCTCTCTGGATACGCAGTATTTT,CANSCTGGSLDTQYF
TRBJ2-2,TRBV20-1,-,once,TGCAGTGCTAGAGCCTCCGGTCCCGGGGAGCTGTTTTTT,CSARASGPGELFF
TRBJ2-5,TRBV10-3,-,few,TGTGCCATCAGTGAGGTGGAAGAGACCCAGTACTTC,CAISEVEETQYF
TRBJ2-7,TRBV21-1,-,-,TGTGTCAGCAGCCCCAGGGGGAGGACAGGGGTCTCCTACGAGCAGTACTTC,CVSSPRGRTGVSYEQYF
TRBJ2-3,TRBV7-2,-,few,TGTGCCAGCAGCCCGTCGGGGCCGACCGCCCAGTATTTT,CASSPSGPTAQYF
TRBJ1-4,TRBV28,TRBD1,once,TGTGCCAGTCCGGACAGGGTAGGAAAACTGTTTTTT,CASPDRVGKLFF
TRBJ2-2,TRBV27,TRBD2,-,TGTGCCAGCAAGAAGGTAGCGGGGGCCTCCCCGAGCACCGGGGAGCTGTTTTTT,CASKKVAGASPSTGELFF
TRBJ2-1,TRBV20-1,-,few,TGCAGTGGTGGGCTAGCCTACAATGAGCAGTTCTTC,CSGGLAYNEQFF
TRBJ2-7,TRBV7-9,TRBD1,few,TGTGCCAGCAGCTCGCGGACAGGGCTAAGCGAGCAGTACTTC,CASSSRTGLSEQYF
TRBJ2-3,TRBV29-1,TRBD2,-,TGCAGCGGGAAACTAGCGGGGGGGACAGATACGCAGTATTTT,CSGKLAGGTDTQYF
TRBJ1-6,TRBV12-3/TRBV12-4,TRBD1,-,TGTGCCAGCAGTACTAGGGGGCCGACTTCACCCCTCCACTTT,CASSTRGPTSPLHF
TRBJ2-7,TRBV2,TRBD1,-,TGTGCCAGCAGTGAATACGAGGACAGGGGATGGAACGAGCAGTACTTC,CASSEYEDRGWNEQYF
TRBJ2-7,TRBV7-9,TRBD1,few,TGTGCCAGCAGCCACGGACAGGCAACCTACGAGCAGTACTTC,CASSHGQATYEQYF
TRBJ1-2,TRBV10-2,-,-,TGCGCCAGCAGTGAGTCGCGGGACGCCTTCTATGGCTACACCTTC,CASSESRDAFYGYTF
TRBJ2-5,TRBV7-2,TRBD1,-,TGTGCCAGCAGCTTCCCTCGGACAGGGGGGTTGGAGGAGACCCAGTACTTC,CASSFPRTGGLEETQYF
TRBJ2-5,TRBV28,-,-,TGTGCCAGCAGTTCATCCCAGAAAGAGACCCAGTACTTC,CASSSSQKETQYF
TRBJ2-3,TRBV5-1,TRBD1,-,TGCGCCAGCAGCTCTCGACAGGGACCAAGGGATACGCAGTATTTT,CASSSRQGPRDTQYF
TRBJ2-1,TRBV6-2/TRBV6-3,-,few,TGTGCCAGCATGGCACAACAGGGCCTCAATGAGCAGTTCTTC,CASMAQQGLNEQFF
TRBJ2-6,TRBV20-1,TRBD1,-,TGCAGTGCCGATCCGGGACAGGTTAGCTCTGGGGCCAACGTCCTGACTTTC,CSADPGQVSSGANVLTF
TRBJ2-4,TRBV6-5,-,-,TGTGCCAGCAGTTCTTTAGAGGGGGGGCGTGCGGACATTCAGTACTTC,CASSSLEGGRADIQYF
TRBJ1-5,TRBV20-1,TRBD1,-,TGCAGTGCTAGCGCAGGGGGTTACGGCAATCAGCCCCAGCATTTT,CSASAGGYGNQPQHF
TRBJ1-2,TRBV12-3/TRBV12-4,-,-,TGTGCCAGCAGTACGCAGACAGCTAACTATGGCTACACCTTC,CASSTQTANYGYTF
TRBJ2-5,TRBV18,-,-,TGTGCCAGCTCACCAGTCGGAGGGGGCGGGGAGACCCAGTACTTC,CASSPVGGGGETQYF
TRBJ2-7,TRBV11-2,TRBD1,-,TGTGCCAGCACGTTGGGACAGGGGCGCGAGCAGTACTTC,CASTLGQGREQYF
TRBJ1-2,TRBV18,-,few,TGTGCCAGCTCACCACCCGACAGCTATGGCTACACCTTC,CASSPPDSYGYTF
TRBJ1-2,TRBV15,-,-,TGTGCCACCAGCAGAGATCGGTTCTATGGCTACACCTTC,CATSRDRFYGYTF
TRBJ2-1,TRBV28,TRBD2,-,TGTGCCAGCAGTTTAGTCGGGTTAGCGGGACCCTACAATGAGCAGTTCTTC,CASSLVGLAGPYNEQFF
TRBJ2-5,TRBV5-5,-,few,TGTGCCAGCAGTCGTACCACTTCCGGGAGAAAGACCCAGTACTTC,CASSRTTSGRKTQYF
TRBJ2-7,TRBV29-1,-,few,TGCAGCGTTGAGACAGACCTCTACGAGCAGTACTTC,CSVETDLYEQYF
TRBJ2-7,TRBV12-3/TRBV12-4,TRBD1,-,TGTGCCAGCAGTTTTTGGGGACAGGACTCCTACGAGCAGTACTTC,CASSFWGQDSYEQYF
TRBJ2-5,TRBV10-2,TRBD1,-,TGCGCCAGCCAGACAGGGGATGAGACCCAGTACTTC,CASQTGDETQYF